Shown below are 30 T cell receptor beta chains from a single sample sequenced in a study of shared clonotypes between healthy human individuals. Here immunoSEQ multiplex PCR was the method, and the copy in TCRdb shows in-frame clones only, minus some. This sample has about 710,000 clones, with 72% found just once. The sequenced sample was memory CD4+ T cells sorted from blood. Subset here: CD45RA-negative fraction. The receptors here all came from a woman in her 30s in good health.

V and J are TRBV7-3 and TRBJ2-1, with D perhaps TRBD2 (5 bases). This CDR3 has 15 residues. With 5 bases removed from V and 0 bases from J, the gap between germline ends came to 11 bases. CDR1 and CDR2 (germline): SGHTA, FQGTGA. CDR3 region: CASSRTSSSYNEQFF. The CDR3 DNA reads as TGTGCCAGCAGCCGGACTTCGAGCTCCTACAATGAGCAGTTCTTC.

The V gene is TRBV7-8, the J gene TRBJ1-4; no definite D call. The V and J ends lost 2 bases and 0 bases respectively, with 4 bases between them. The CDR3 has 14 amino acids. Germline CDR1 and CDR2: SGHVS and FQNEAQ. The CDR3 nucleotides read TGTGCCAGCAGCTTATTTGCAACTAATGAAAAACTGTTTTTT. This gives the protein CASSLFATNEKLFF.

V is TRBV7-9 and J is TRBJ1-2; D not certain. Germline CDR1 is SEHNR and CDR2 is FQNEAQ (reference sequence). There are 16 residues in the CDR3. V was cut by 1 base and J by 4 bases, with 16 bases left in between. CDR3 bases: TGTGCCAGCAGCTTAGGGGCAGACCTAGATTCCTATGGCTACACCTTC. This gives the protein CASSLGADLDSYGYTF.

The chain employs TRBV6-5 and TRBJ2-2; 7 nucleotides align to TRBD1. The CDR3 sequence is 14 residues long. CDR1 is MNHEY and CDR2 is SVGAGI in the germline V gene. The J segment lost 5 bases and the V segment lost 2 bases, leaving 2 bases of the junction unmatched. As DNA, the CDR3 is TGTGCCAGCAGTTACGGGACAGTTACCGGGGAGCTGTTTTTT. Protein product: CASSYGTVTGELFF.

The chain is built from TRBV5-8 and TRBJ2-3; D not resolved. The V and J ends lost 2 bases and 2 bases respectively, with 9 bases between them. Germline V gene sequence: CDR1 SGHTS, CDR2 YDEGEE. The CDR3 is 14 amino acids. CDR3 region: CASSLYQNTDTQYF. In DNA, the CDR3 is TGTGCCAGCAGCTTATACCAAAACACAGATACGCAGTATTTT.

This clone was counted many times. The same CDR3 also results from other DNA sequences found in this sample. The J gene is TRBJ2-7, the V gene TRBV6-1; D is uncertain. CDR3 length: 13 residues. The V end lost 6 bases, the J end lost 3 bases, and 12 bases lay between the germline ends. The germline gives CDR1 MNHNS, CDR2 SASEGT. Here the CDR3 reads CASSLILSYEQYF. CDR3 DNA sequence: TGTGCCAGCAGCCTGATCCTAAGCTACGAGCAGTACTTC.

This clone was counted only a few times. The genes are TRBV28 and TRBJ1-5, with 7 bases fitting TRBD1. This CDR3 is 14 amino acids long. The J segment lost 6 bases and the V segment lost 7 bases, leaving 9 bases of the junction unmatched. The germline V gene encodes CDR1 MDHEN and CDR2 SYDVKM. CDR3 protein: CASTVGQTRQPQHF. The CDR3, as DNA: TGTGCCAGCACCGTGGGACAGACTCGTCAGCCCCAGCATTTT.

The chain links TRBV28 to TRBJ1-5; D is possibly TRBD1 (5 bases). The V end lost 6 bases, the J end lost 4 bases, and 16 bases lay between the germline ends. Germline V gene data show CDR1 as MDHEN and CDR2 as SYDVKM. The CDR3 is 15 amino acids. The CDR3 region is CASSLRGSGNQPQHF. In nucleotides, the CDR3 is TGTGCCAGCAGCCTCCGGGGGTCAGGTAATCAGCCCCAGCATTTT.

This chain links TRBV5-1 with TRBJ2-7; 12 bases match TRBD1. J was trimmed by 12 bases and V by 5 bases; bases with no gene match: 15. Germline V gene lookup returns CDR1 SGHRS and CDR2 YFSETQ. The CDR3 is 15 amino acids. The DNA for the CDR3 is TGCGCCAGCAGGGACCCGGGACAGGGGGCAGGTGAACGGTACTTC. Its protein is CASRDPGQGAGERYF.

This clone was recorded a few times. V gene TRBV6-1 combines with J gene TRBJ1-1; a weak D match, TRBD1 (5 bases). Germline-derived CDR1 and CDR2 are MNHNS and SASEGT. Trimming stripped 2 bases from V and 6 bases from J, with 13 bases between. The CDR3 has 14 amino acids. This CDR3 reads CASSESLKGPEAFF. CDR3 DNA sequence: TGTGCCAGCAGTGAAAGTCTTAAGGGGCCTGAAGCTTTCTTT.

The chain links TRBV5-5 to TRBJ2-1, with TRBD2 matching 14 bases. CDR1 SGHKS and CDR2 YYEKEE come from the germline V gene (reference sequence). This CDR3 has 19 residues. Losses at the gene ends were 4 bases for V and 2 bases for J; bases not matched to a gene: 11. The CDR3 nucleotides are TGTGCCAGCAGCCTAAGGACTAGCGGGAGGTTGCAGCCCTACAATGAGCAGTTCTTC. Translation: CASSLRTSGRLQPYNEQFF.

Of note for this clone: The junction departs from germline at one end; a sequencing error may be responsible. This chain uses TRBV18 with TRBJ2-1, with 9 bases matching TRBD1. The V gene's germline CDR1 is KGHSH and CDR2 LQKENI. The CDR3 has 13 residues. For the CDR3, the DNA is TGTGCCAGCTCACCCGGGGCTGGGGACAGGGAACTCTTC. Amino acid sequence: CASSPGAGDRELF. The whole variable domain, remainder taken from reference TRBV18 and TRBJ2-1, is NAGVMQNPRHLVRRRGQEARLRCSPMKGHSHVYWYRQLPEEGLKFMVYLQKENIIDESGMPKERFSAEFPKEGPSILRIQQVVRGDSAAYFCASSPGAGDRELFGPGTRLTVL.

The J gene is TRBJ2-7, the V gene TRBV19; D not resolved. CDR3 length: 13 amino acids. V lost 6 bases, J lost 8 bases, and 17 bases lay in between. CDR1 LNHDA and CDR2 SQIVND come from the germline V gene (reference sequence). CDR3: CASSAGRSPQQYF. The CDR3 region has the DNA TGTGCCAGTAGCGCCGGGCGGAGCCCTCAGCAGTACTTC. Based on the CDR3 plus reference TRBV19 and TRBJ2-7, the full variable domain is DGGITQSPKYLFRKEGQNVTLSCEQNLNHDAMYWYRQDPGQGLRLIYYSQIVNDFQKGDIAEGYSVSREKKESFPLTVTSAQKNPTAFYLCASSAGRSPQQYFGPGTRLTVT.

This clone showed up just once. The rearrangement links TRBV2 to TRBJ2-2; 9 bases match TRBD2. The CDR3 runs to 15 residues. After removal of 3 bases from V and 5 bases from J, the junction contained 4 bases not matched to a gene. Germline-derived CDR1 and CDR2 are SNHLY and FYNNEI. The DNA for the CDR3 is TGTGCCAGCAGTGACCGTACTAGCGGGACCGGGGAGCTGTTTTTT. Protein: CASSDRTSGTGELFF.

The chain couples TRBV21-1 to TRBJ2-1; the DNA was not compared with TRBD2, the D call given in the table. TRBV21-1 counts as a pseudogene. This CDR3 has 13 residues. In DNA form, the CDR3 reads TGTGCCAGCAGGGAGTCTAGCGGACCACCAGGGTTCTTC. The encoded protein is CASRESSGPPGFF.

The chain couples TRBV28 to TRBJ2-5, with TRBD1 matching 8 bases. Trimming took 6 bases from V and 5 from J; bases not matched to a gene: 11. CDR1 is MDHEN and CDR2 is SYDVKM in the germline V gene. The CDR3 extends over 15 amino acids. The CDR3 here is CASSQYDRGRETQYF. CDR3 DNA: TGTGCCAGCAGCCAATATGACAGGGGTAGGGAGACCCAGTACTTC.

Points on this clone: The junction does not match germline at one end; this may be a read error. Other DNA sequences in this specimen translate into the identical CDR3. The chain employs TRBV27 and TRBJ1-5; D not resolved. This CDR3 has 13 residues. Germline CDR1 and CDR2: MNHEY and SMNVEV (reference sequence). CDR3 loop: CASSLVSSQPQHF. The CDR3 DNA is TGTGCCAGCAGTTTAGTTAGCAGTCAGCCCCAGCATTTT.

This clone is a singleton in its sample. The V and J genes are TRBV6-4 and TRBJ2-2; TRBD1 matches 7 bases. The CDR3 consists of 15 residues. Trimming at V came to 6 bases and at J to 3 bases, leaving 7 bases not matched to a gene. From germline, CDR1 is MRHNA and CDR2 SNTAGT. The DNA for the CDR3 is TGTGCCAGCAGCGACAGGGCGGGCGACACCGGGGAGCTGTTTTTT. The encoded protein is CASSDRAGDTGELFF.

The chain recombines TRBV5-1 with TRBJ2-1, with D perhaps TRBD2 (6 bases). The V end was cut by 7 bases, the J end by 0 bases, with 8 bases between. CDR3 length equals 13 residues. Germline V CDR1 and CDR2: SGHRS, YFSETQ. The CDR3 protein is CASRDFSYNEQFF. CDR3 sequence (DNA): TGCGCCAGCCGGGACTTCTCCTACAATGAGCAGTTCTTC.

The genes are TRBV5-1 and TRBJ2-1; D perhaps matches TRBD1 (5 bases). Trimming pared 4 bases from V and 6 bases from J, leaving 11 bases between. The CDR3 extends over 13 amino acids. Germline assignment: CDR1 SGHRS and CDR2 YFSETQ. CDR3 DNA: TGCGCCAGCAGCCGCAGGGAACGCAATGAGCAGTTCTTC. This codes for CASSRRERNEQFF. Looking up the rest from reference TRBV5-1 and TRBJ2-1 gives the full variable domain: KAGVTQTPRYLIKTRGQQVTLSCSPISGHRSVSWYQQTPGQGLQFLFEYFSETQRNKGNFPGRFSGRQFSNSRSEMNVSTLELGDSALYLCASSRRERNEQFFGPGTRLTVL.

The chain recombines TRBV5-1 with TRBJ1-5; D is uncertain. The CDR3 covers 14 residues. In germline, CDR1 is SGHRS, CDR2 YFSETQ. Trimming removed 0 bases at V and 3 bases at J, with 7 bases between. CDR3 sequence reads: CASSLGQNNQPQHF. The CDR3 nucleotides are TGCGCCAGCAGCTTGGGTCAGAACAATCAGCCCCAGCATTTT.

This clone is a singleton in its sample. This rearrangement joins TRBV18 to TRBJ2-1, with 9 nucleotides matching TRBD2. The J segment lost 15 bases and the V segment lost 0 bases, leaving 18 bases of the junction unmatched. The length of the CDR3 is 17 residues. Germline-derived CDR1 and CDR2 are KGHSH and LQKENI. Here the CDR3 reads CASSPPTNNSGSHRPFF. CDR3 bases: TGTGCCAGCTCACCACCCACAAACAATAGCGGGAGTCATCGCCCGTTCTTC.

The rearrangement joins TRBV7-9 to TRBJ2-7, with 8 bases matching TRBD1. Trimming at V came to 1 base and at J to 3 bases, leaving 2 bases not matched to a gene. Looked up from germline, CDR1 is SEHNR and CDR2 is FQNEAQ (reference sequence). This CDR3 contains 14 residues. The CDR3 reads CASSLGTGLYEQYF. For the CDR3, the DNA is TGTGCCAGCAGCTTAGGGACAGGGCTCTACGAGCAGTACTTC.

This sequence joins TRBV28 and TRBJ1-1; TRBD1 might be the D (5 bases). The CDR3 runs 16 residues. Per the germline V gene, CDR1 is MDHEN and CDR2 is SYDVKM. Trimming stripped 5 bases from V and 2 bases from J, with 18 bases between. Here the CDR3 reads CASSTSGYWVNTEAFF. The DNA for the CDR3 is TGTGCCAGCAGTACCTCAGGGTATTGGGTAAACACTGAAGCTTTCTTT. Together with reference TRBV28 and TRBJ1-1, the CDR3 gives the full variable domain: DVKVTQSSRYLVKRTGEKVFLECVQDMDHENMFWYRQDPGLGLRLIYFSYDVKMKEKGDIPEGYSVSREKKERFSLILESASTNQTSMYLCASSTSGYWVNTEAFFGQGTRLTVV.

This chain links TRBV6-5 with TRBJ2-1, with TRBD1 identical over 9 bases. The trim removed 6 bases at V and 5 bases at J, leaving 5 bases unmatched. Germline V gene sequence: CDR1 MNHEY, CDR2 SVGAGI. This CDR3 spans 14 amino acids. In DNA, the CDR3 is TGTGCCAGCAGCCGTCGGACAGGGGACAATGAGCAGTTCTTC. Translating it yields CASSRRTGDNEQFF.

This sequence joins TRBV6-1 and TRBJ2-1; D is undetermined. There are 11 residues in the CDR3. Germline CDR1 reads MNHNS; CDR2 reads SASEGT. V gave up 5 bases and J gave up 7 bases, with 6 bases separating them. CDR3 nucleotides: TGTGCCAGCAGTTGGATAAATGAGCAGTTCTTC. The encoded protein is CASSWINEQFF.

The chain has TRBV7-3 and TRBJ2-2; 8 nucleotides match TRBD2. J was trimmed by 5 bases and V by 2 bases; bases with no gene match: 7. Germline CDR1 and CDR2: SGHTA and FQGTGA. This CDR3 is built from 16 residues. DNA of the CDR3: TGTGCCAGCAGCTTACTCGGGACTAGGGAAACCGGGGAGCTGTTTTTT. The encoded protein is CASSLLGTRETGELFF.

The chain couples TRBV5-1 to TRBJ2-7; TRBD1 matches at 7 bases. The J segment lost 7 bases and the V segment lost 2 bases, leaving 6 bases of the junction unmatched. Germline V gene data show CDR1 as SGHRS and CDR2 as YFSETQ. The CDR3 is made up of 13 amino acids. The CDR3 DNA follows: TGCGCCAGCAGCTTCGGACAGGATGCAGAGCAGTACTTC. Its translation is CASSFGQDAEQYF.

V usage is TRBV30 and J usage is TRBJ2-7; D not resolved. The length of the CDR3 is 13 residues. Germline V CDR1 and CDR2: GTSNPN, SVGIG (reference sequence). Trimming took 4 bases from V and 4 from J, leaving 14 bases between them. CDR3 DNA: TGTGCCTGGAAACAGAGAGTTAATTACGAGCAGTACTTC. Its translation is CAWKQRVNYEQYF.

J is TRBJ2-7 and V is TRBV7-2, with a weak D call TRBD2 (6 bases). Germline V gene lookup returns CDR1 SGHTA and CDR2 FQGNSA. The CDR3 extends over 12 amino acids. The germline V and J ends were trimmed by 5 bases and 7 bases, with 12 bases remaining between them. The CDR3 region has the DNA TGTGCCAGCAGCAAGGATGGAGGGGAGCAGTACTTC. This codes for CASSKDGGEQYF.